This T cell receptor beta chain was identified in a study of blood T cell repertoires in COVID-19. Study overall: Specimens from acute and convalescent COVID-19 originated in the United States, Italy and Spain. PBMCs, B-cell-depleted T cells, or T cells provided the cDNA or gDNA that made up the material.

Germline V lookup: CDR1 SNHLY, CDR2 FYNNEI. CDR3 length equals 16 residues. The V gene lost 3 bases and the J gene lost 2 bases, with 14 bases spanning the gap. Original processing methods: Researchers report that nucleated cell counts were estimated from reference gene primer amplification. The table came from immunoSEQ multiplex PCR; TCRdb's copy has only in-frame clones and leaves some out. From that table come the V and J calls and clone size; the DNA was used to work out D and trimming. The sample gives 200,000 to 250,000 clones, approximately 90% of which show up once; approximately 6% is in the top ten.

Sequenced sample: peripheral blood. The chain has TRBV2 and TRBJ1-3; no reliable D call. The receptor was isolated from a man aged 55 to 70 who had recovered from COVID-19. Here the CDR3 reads CASSEFGGQAGNTIYF. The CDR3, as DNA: TGTGCCAGCAGTGAGTTTGGAGGGCAGGCTGGAAACACCATATATTTT.